The rows below give T cell receptor beta chains drawn from one sample of a study of blood T cell repertoires in COVID-19. Assay used: immunoSEQ multiplex PCR; TCRdb lists only in-frame clones, some missing. Found here are approximately 170,000 clones, around four fifths of them singletons; the top ten hold approximately 8%. Sequenced input: PBMCs or T cells enriched from blood (not recorded which). The receptors come from a woman aged 45 to 65 who had recovered from COVID-19. Both conserved end residues are part of each CDR3. The D gene is left open where the match is weak.

cdr3_aa	cdr3_nt	d_call	cdr3_length	v_call	j_call
CASSPLAGASYEQYF	TGTGCCAGCAGTCCTCTAGCGGGAGCGTCCTACGAGCAGTACTTC	TRBD2	15	TRBV5-5	TRBJ2-7
CASSATALNTEAFF	TGTGCCAGCTCAGCTACCGCCTTGAACACTGAAGCTTTCTTT	.	14	TRBV18	TRBJ1-1
CASSQSGGYGYTF	TGTGCCAGCAGCCAAAGCGGGGGATATGGCTACACCTTC	.	13	TRBV13	TRBJ1-2
CASSPSDNTEAFF	TGTGCCAGCTCACCAAGCGATAACACTGAAGCTTTCTTT	.	13	TRBV18	TRBJ1-1
CATRKQGSSEAFF	TGTGCCACCAGGAAACAGGGTTCCTCTGAAGCTTTCTTT	.	13	TRBV24-1	TRBJ1-1
CASSPRQPRKTDTQYF	TGTGCCAGCAGCCCCAGACAACCCAGAAAAACAGATACGCAGTATTTT	.	16	TRBV7-2	TRBJ2-3
CASKKAGGPFNEQFF	TGCGCCAGCAAAAAGGCGGGGGGCCCGTTCAATGAGCAGTTCTTC	TRBD2	15	TRBV5-1	TRBJ2-1
CSVLTSFNTIYF	TGCAGCGTTCTAACGTCGTTCAACACCATATATTTT	.	12	TRBV29-1	TRBJ1-3
CASSPRLAGGRQFF	TGTGCCAGTAGTCCTAGACTAGCGGGAGGGAGGCAGTTCTTC	TRBD2	14	TRBV19	TRBJ2-1
CASSQDWRGSATQYF	TGTGCCAGCAGCCAAGATTGGAGGGGCTCGGCTACGCAGTATTTT	.	15	TRBV4-2	TRBJ2-3
CASSQVGSADTQYF	TGTGCCAGCAGTCAGGTGGGTTCGGCAGATACGCAGTATTTT	.	14	TRBV25-1	TRBJ2-3
CASSLARGIGEAFF	TGTGCCAGCAGCTTAGCCAGGGGGATAGGTGAAGCTTTCTTT	TRBD1	14	TRBV11-3	TRBJ1-1
CASRGLAGVTDTQYF	TGTGCCAGCAGAGGACTAGCGGGGGTAACAGATACGCAGTATTTT	TRBD2	15	TRBV2	TRBJ2-3